This T cell receptor (beta chain) came from a study of T cell responses to AZD1222 COVID-19 vaccine. Study-wide results and limits: Only a handful of AZD1222 recipients tested seropositive at baseline. Donors in the cohort were predominantly white British and more often female, and clonal diversity was possibly underestimated. Repertoires were collected only later (after the peak T cell response had occurred).

As concerns this clone: Its antigen is not identified.

This CDR3 spans 15 amino acids. Germline CDR1 and CDR2: MNHNS and SASEGT. V was cut by 2 bases and J by 6 bases, with 16 bases left in between. Data came from immunoSEQ multiplex PCR; TCRdb stores just in-frame clones and leaves some out. The sample records around 180,000 clones, 85% to 90% being singletons. This TCR was sampled from an adult in good health. The sequencing here drew on peripheral blood, taken on day 0 of AZD1222 vaccination. The chain couples TRBV6-1 to TRBJ1-1; D perhaps matches TRBD1 (6 bases). The CDR3 is CASSEWVGGLAEAFF. As DNA, the CDR3 is TGTGCCAGCAGTGAATGGGTGGGGGGCCTGGCTGAAGCTTTCTTT.